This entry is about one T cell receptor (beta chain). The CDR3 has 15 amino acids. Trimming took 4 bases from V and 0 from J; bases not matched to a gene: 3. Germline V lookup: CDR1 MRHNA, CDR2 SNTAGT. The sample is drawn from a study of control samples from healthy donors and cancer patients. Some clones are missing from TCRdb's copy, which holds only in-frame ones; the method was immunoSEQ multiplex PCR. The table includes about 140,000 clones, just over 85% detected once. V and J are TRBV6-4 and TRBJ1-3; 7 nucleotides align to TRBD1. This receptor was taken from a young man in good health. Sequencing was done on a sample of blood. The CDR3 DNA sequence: TGTGCCAGCAGTGGGACAGGAATCTCTGGAAACACCATATATTTT. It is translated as CASSGTGISGNTIYF.